This T cell receptor beta chain is from a study of T-cell memory formation after mild COVID-19. Study overall: Most TCR clusters belonged to a single donor. Findings and limits, study-wide: Among clones contracting day 15 to 85, CD4/CD8 was balanced, whereas later expanders leaned CD4+.

V dropped 2 bases and J dropped 10 bases, with 12 bases sitting between them. This CDR3 has 14 amino acids. Germline CDR1 is SEHNR and CDR2 is FQNEAQ (reference sequence). A few counts support this clonotype. Antigen: not known. Each CDR3 protein gets one entry after TCRdb re-called the 5' RACE reads with MiXCR. Here the sample spans approximately 400,000 distinct CDR3 sequences, approximately 19% being singletons. This chain connects TRBV7-9 to TRBJ1-6; maybe TRBD1 (5 bases). This sequence originates from a man in his late teens or twenties who had mild COVID-19 (a few samples of this study predate the infection). Cell type and time point are not known. Sequencing was done on a sample of PBMCs or a T cell subset sorted from them (not recorded which). CDR3 sequence reads: CASSLSGLRSPLHF. DNA for the CDR3: TGTGCCAGCAGCTTATCAGGGCTGCGGTCACCCCTCCACTTT.